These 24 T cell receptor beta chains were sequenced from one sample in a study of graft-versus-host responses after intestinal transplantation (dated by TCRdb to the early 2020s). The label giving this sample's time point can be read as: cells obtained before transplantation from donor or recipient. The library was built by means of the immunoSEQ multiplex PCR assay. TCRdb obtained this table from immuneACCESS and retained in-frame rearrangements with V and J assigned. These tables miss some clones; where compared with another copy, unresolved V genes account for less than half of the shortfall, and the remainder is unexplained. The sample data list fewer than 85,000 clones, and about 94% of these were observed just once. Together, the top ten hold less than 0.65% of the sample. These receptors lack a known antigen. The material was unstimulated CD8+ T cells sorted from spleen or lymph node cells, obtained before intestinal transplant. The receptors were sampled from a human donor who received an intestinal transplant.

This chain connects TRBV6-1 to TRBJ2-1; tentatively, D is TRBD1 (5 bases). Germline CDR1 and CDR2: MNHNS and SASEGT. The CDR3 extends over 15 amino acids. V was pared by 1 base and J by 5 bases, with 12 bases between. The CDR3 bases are TGTGCCAGCAGTGAAGTGAGACAGCCAAACAATGAGCAGTTCTTC. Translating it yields CASSEVRQPNNEQFF.

The CDR3 DNA sequence: TGTGCCAGCAGCAAAGGAGACTCCCGCACAGATACGCAGTATTTT. It codes for CASSKGDSRTDTQYF. The chain links TRBV21-1 to TRBJ2-3; the table's D call of TRBD2 was not tested on the DNA. TRBV21-1 represents a pseudogene. CDR3 length: 15 amino acids.

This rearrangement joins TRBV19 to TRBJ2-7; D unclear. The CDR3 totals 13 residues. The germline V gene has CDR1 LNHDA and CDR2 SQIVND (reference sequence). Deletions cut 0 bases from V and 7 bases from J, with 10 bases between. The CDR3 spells CASSIDLEREQYF. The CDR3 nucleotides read TGTGCCAGTAGTATAGATCTGGAAAGGGAGCAGTACTTC.

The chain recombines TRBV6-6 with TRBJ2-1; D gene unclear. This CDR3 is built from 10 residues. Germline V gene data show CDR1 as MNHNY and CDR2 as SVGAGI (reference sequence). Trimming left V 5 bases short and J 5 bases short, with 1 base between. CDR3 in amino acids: CASSNNEQFF. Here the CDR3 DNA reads TGTGCCAGCAGTAACAATGAGCAGTTCTTC.

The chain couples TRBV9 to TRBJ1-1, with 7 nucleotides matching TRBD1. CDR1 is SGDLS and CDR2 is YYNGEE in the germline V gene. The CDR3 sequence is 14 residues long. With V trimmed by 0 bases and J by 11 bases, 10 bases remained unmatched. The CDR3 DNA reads TGTGCCAGCAGCGTAGTGCAGGGGGGAAGTGGGGCTTTCTTT. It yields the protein CASSVVQGGSGAFF.

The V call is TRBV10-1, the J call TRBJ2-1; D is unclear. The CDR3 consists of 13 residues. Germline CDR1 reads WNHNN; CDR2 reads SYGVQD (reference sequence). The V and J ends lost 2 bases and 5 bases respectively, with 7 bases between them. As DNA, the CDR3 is TGCGCCAGCAGTGAGGGACGCCACAATGAGCAGTTCTTC. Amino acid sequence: CASSEGRHNEQFF.

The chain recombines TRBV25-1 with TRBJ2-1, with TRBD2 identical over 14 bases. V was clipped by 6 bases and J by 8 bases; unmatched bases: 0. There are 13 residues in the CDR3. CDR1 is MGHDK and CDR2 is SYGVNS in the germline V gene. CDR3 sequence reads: CASRTSGRDEQFF. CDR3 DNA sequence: TGTGCCAGCAGGACTAGCGGGAGGGATGAGCAGTTCTTC.

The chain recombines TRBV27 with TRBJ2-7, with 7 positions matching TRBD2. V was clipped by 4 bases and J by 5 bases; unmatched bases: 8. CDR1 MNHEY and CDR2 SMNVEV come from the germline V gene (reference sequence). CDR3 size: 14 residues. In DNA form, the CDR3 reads TGTGCCAGCAGTTCCCGACTAGCTGCTCACGAGCAGTACTTC. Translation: CASSSRLAAHEQYF.

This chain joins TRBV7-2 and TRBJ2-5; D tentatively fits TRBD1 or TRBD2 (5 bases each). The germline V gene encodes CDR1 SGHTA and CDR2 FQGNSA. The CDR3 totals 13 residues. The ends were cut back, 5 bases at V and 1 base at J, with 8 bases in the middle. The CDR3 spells CASSLGPQETQYF. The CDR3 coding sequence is TGTGCCAGCAGCCTGGGACCCCAAGAGACCCAGTACTTC.

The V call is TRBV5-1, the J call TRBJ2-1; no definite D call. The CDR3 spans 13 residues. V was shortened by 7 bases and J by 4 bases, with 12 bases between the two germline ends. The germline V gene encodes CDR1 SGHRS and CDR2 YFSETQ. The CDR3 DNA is TGCGCCAGCGCGGCTGGCTCATACAATGAGCAGTTCTTC. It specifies CASAAGSYNEQFF.

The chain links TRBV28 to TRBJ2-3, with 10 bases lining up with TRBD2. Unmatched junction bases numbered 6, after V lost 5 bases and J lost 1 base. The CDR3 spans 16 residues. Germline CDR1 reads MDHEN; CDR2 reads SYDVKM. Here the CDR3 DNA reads TGTGCCAGCAGTGGTAGCGGGAGGACAGGCACAGATACGCAGTATTTT. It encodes CASSGSGRTGTDTQYF.

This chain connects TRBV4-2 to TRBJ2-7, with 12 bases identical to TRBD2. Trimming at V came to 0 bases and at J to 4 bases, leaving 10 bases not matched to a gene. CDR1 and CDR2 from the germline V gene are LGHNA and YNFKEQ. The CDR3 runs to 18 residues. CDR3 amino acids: CASSQDTPLTSGSYEQYF. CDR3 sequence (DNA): TGTGCCAGCAGCCAAGATACCCCTCTGACTAGCGGGAGTTACGAGCAGTACTTC.

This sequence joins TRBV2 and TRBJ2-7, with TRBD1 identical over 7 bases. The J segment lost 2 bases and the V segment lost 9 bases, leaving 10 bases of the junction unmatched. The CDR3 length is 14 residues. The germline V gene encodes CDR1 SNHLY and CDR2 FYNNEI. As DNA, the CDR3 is TGTGCCAGGGGGCCCCGGGACAGAGCCTACGAGCAGTACTTC. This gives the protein CARGPRDRAYEQYF.

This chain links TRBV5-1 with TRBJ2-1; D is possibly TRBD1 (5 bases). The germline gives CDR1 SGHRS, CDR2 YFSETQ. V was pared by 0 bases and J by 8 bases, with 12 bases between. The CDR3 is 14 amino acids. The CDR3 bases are TGCGCCAGCAGCTTGGACCCAGGGCCCTATGAGCAGTTCTTC. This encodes CASSLDPGPYEQFF. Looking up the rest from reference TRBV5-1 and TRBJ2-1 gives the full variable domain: KAGVTQTPRYLIKTRGQQVTLSCSPISGHRSVSWYQQTPGQGLQFLFEYFSETQRNKGNFPGRFSGRQFSNSRSEMNVSTLELGDSALYLCASSLDPGPYEQFFGPGTRLTVL.

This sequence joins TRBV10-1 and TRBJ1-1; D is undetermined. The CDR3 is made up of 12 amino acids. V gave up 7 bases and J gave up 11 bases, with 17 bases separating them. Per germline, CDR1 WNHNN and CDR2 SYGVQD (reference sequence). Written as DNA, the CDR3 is TGCGCCAGCACCCTCGCGGGAGGTGACGCTTTCTTT. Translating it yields CASTLAGGDAFF.

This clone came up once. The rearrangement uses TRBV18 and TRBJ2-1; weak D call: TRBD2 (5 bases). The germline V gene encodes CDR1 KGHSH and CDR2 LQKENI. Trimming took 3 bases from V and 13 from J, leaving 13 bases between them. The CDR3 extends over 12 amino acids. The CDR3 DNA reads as TGTGCCAGCTCACCGGCTGGCAGCGGACAGTTCTTC. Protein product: CASSPAGSGQFF.

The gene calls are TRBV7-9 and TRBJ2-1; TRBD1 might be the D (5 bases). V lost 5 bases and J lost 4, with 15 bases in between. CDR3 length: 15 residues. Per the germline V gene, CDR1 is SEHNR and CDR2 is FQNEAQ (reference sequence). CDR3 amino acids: CASSPSTAPYNEQFF. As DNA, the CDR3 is TGTGCCAGCAGCCCCTCGACAGCGCCGTACAATGAGCAGTTCTTC. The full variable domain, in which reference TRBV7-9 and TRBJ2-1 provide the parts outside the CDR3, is DTGVSQNPRHKITKRGQNVTFRCDPISEHNRLYWYRQTLGQGPEFLTYFQNEAQLEKSRLLSDRFSAERPKGSFSTLEIQRTEQGDSAMYLCASSPSTAPYNEQFFGPGTRLTVL.

The CDR3 nucleotides are TGTGCCAGCAGTGGTACAGGGGCGGGGGCTGAAGCTTTCTTT. It encodes CASSGTGAGAEAFF. The chain uses TRBV6-1 and TRBJ1-1; 7 bases are a match to TRBD1. This CDR3 comprises 14 residues. V shed 4 bases, J shed 6 bases, and the junction held 8 bases outside the gene matches. The germline V gene encodes CDR1 MNHNS and CDR2 SASEGT.

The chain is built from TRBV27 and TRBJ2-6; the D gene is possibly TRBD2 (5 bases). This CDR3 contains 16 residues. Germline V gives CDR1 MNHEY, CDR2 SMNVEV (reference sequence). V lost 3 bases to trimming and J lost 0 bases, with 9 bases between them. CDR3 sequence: CASSFGEFSGANVLTF. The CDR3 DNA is TGTGCCAGCAGTTTCGGGGAATTCTCTGGGGCCAACGTCCTGACTTTC.

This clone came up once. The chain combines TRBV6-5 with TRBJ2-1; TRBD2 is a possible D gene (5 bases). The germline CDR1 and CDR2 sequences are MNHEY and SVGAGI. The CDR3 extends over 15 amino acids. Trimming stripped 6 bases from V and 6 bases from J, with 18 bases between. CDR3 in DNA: TGTGCCAGCAGCAGTTCGGACTCGCTTGGCAATGAGCAGTTCTTC. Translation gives CASSSSDSLGNEQFF.

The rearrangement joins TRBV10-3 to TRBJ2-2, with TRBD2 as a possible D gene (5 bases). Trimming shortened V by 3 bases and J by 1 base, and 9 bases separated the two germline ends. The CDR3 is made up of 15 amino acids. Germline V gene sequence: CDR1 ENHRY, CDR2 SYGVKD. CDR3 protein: CAISDTGWNTGELFF. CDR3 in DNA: TGTGCCATCAGTGATACGGGATGGAACACCGGGGAGCTGTTTTTT.

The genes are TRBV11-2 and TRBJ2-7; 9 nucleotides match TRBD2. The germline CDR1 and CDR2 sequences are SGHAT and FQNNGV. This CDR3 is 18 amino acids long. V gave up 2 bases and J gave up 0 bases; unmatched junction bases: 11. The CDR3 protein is CASSLRLAGIRSSYEQYF. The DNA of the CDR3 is TGTGCCAGCAGCTTACGTCTAGCGGGAATACGAAGCTCCTACGAGCAGTACTTC.

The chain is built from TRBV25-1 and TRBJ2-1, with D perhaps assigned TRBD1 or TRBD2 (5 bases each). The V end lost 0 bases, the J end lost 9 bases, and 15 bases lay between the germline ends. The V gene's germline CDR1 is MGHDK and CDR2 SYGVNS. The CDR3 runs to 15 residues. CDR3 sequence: CASSEYEIGETEQFF. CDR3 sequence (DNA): TGTGCCAGCAGTGAATATGAGATAGGGGAGACTGAGCAGTTCTTC.

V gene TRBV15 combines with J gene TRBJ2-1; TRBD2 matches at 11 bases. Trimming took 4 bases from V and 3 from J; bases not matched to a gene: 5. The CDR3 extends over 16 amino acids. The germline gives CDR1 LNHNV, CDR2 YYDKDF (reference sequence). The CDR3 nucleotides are TGTGCCACCAGCATCTCGACTAGCGGGGACTACAATGAGCAGTTCTTC. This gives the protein CATSISTSGDYNEQFF. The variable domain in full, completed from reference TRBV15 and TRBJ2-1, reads DAMVIQNPRYQVTQFGKPVTLSCSQTLNHNVMYWYQQKSSQAPKLLFHYYDKDFNNEADTPDNFQSRRPNTSFCFLDIRSPGLGDTAMYLCATSISTSGDYNEQFFGPGTRLTVL.